These 32 T cell receptor beta chains were all obtained from the same sample, sequenced in a study of vaccination effects on CD4 cells after COVID-19. For these TCRs, the target antigens are not known. Antigen-specific CD4+ T cells were expanded with viral peptide pools in the ViraFEST assay before sequencing. Cultured cells yielded isolated CD4+ T cells after 10 to 11 days. Vaccine recipients had no previous SARS-CoV-2 infection; their nucleocapsid antibodies were negative. Profiled with immunoSEQ multiplex PCR; TCRdb holds only in-frame clones, not every one. The sample lists about 71,000 clones; approximately 70% were seen once. Sequencing was performed on CD4+ T cells from PBMCs cultured with HCoV-OC43 spike peptides, taken before COVID-19 vaccination. Subset in this sample: HCoV-OC43 spike overlapping peptide pool stimulation. These receptor sequences come from a human donor who received a COVID-19 vaccine.

V and J are TRBV30 and TRBJ1-3; unclear D gene. The germline gives CDR1 GTSNPN, CDR2 SVGIG (reference sequence). This CDR3 comprises 15 residues. The ends were cut back, 5 bases at V and 0 bases at J, with 14 bases in the middle. The CDR3 nucleotides are TGTGCCTGGCACGGAGGGCCGCTCTCTGGAAACACCATATATTTT. Its protein is CAWHGGPLSGNTIYF.

J is TRBJ2-3 and V is TRBV7-9, with D unclear. Per the germline V gene, CDR1 is SEHNR and CDR2 is FQNEAQ (reference sequence). The CDR3 contains 15 residues. Between the trimmed V and J ends, which lost 4 bases and 2 bases, there was a span of 13 bases. In DNA, the CDR3 is TGTGCCAGCAGCTCGTGGGATCACAACACAGATACGCAGTATTTT. Its translation: CASSSWDHNTDTQYF.

The chain is built from TRBV7-2 and TRBJ1-2; unclear D gene. Germline loops: CDR1 SGHTA, CDR2 FQGNSA. With 5 bases removed from V and 7 bases from J, the gap between germline ends came to 14 bases. This CDR3 comprises 13 residues. The CDR3 is CASSMEGTGGYTF. CDR3 nucleotide sequence: TGTGCCAGCAGCATGGAGGGTACTGGTGGCTACACCTTC.

The rearrangement uses TRBV29-1 and TRBJ1-1; TRBD1 is a possible D gene (5 bases). CDR1 and CDR2 from the germline V gene are SQVTM and ANQGSEA. This CDR3 comprises 13 residues. V lost 4 bases and J lost 5, with 14 bases in between. The CDR3 bases are TGCAGCGTTGTCTTTGGAGGGGAGACTGAAGCTTTCTTT. This gives the protein CSVVFGGETEAFF. The variable domain in full, with the rest retrieved from reference TRBV29-1 and TRBJ1-1, is SAVISQKPSRDICQRGTSLTIQCQVDSQVTMMFWYRQQPGQSLTLIATANQGSEATYESGFVIDKFPISRPNLTFSTLTVSNMSPEDSSIYLCSVVFGGETEAFFGQGTRLTVV.

The sample holds a few counts of this clone. The rearrangement joins TRBV2 to TRBJ2-2; D may be TRBD2 (5 bases). This CDR3 contains 15 residues. V dropped 8 bases and J dropped 2 bases, with 15 bases sitting between them. In germline, CDR1 is SNHLY, CDR2 FYNNEI. The CDR3 region has the DNA TGTGCCAGCTGTTTCATTTCGGGAAACACCGGGGAGCTGTTTTTT. Translating it yields CASCFISGNTGELFF.

The V call is TRBV10-3, the J call TRBJ2-1; D unclear. The germline V and J ends were trimmed by 4 bases and 7 bases, with 11 bases remaining between them. This CDR3 comprises 13 residues. Germline CDR1 and CDR2: ENHRY and SYGVKD. The CDR3 reads CAISGQDRNEQFF. CDR3 bases: TGTGCCATCAGTGGGCAGGATAGAAATGAGCAGTTCTTC.

V gene TRBV6-5 combines with J gene TRBJ2-7; 9 nucleotides line up with TRBD1. J lost 2 bases, V lost 7 bases, and 9 bases had no gene match. CDR1 and CDR2 from the germline V gene are MNHEY and SVGAGI. CDR3 length equals 15 residues. The CDR3 DNA reads TGTGCCAGCACAGCTTCGGGACAGGGAGCCTACGAGCAGTACGTC. Translating it yields CASTASGQGAYEQYV.

V usage is TRBV15 and J usage is TRBJ1-5, with D perhaps TRBD1 (5 bases). Germline loops: CDR1 LNHNV, CDR2 YYDKDF (reference sequence). V was clipped by 5 bases and J by 4 bases, with 15 bases between them. The length of the CDR3 is 15 residues. The CDR3 DNA reads TGTGCCACCAGCGGACCGAACAGGAATAATCAGCCCCAGCATTTT. The encoded protein is CATSGPNRNNQPQHF.

The CDR3 sequence is CASSHLRGYV. CDR3 nucleotides: TGCGCCAGCAGTCATCTACGGGGGTACGTC. This rearrangement joins TRBV23-1 to TRBJ2-7, with D perhaps matching TRBD2 (5 bases). TRBV23-1 is an open reading frame whose function is uncertain. The CDR3 extends over 10 amino acids. The ends were cut back, 3 bases at V and 12 bases at J, with 9 bases in the middle.

The V call is TRBV9, the J call TRBJ1-1; 9 bases match TRBD1. The CDR3 extends over 13 amino acids. J lost 11 bases, V lost 4 bases, and 9 bases had no gene match. Germline CDR1 is SGDLS and CDR2 is YYNGEE. The CDR3 coding sequence is TGTGCCAGCAGCCCTACAGGGGGCCGTGCGGCTTTCTTT. It encodes CASSPTGGRAAFF.

In its sample, this clone ranks as medium-sized. This chain uses TRBV10-1 with TRBJ1-1, with D perhaps TRBD1 (5 bases). The length of the CDR3 is 16 residues. V was pared by 2 bases and J by 0 bases, with 13 bases between. Germline assignment: CDR1 WNHNN and CDR2 SYGVQD (reference sequence). CDR3 sequence (DNA): TGCGCCAGCAGTGAGAGACCGATGGGGCTGAACACTGAAGCTTTCTTT. As protein: CASSERPMGLNTEAFF.

The chain has TRBV5-6 and TRBJ2-2; 9 positions match TRBD1. Unmatched junction bases numbered 3, after V lost 3 bases and J lost 0 bases. The CDR3 totals 16 residues. CDR1 is SGHDT and CDR2 is YYEEEE in the germline V gene. DNA for the CDR3: TGTGCCAGCAGCTACGGGACAGGGTCGAACACCGGGGAGCTGTTTTTT. Its protein product is CASSYGTGSNTGELFF.

This sequence joins TRBV13 and TRBJ2-3; no firm D call. Trimming took off 1 base at V and 4 bases at J, with 12 bases between the two ends. Germline lookup yields CDR1 PRHDT and CDR2 FYEKMQ (reference sequence). This CDR3 is built from 15 residues. Here the CDR3 DNA reads TGTGCCAGCAGCTTAGCCGCCTCGGCCGCAGATACGCAGTATTTT. It translates to CASSLAASAADTQYF.

The V call is TRBV2, the J call TRBJ1-5, with a possible D match to TRBD1 (5 bases). This CDR3 has 13 amino acids. Germline CDR1 is SNHLY and CDR2 is FYNNEI. With 6 bases removed from V and 1 base from J, the gap between germline ends came to 7 bases. CDR3 sequence reads: CASRGDSNQPQHF. As DNA, the CDR3 is TGTGCCAGCAGAGGGGACAGCAATCAGCCCCAGCATTTT.

The genes are TRBV3-1 (or the pseudogene TRBV3-2) and TRBJ1-3; D gene unclear. Between the trimmed V and J ends, which lost 2 bases and 2 bases, there was a span of 7 bases. This CDR3 has 14 amino acids. Germline CDR1 LGHDT, CDR2 YNNKEL (reference sequence). The CDR3 reads CASSQWSPGNTIYF. CDR3 coding DNA: TGTGCCAGCAGCCAATGGTCCCCTGGAAACACCATATATTTT.

The rearrangement uses TRBV10-2 and TRBJ2-5; no clear D gene. The germline V gene encodes CDR1 WSHSY and CDR2 SAAADI. Trimming removed 6 bases from V and 2 bases from J, with 4 bases in between. This CDR3 has 11 residues. The CDR3 loop reads CASSRQETQYF. In nucleotides, the CDR3 is TGCGCCAGCAGCCGACAAGAGACCCAGTACTTC.

The J gene is TRBJ2-1, the V gene TRBV25-1; 11 nucleotides match TRBD1. CDR1 MGHDK and CDR2 SYGVNS come from the germline V gene. The CDR3 is 15 amino acids. V gave up 6 bases and J gave up 7 bases; unmatched junction bases: 8. This CDR3 reads CASSPAGTGGNEQFF. The CDR3 DNA reads as TGTGCCAGCAGCCCTGCCGGGACAGGGGGAAATGAGCAGTTCTTC.

V is TRBV3-1 (or the pseudogene TRBV3-2) and J is TRBJ1-6; D is unresolved. Germline lookup yields CDR1 LGHDT and CDR2 YNNKEL (reference sequence). The V gene lost 9 bases and the J gene lost 1 base, with 7 bases spanning the gap. The CDR3 loop spans 13 amino acids. CDR3 amino acids: CASTASYNSPLHF. The CDR3 DNA is TGTGCCAGTACAGCATCCTATAATTCACCCCTCCACTTT.

V gene TRBV12-3 or TRBV12-4 combines with J gene TRBJ1-2, with TRBD1 matching 8 bases. Trimming removed 5 bases from V and 8 bases from J; junction bases left unmatched: 7. This CDR3 contains 13 residues. DNA for the CDR3: TGTGCCAGCAGTCTGACAGGGGCGTGGGGCTACACCTTC. Protein product: CASSLTGAWGYTF.

The CDR3: CASRGPYNEQFF. As DNA, the CDR3 is TGTGCCAGCAGGGGACCCTACAATGAGCAGTTCTTC. The chain has TRBV6-5 and TRBJ2-1; D may correspond to TRBD1 or TRBD2 (5 bases each). The CDR3 runs 12 residues. The germline V gene encodes CDR1 MNHEY and CDR2 SVGAGI. V lost 6 bases to trimming and J lost 2 bases, with 5 bases between them.

V and J are TRBV6-5 and TRBJ1-5; the D is unclear. The length of the CDR3 is 14 residues. Between the trimmed V and J ends, which lost 8 bases and 1 base, there was a span of 12 bases. The germline CDR1 and CDR2 sequences are MNHEY and SVGAGI. CDR3 residues: CASASAGSNQPQHF. CDR3 bases: TGTGCCAGCGCGTCGGCCGGGAGCAATCAGCCCCAGCATTTT.

The genes are TRBV20-1 and TRBJ1-4; tentative D call: TRBD1 (6 bases). CDR3 length: 14 amino acids. The germline V gene has CDR1 DFQATT and CDR2 SNEGSKA (reference sequence). V lost 3 bases, J lost 7 bases, and 15 bases lay in between. The CDR3 loop reads CSASIGQIGEKLFF. CDR3 coding DNA: TGCAGTGCTAGTATCGGACAGATTGGTGAAAAACTGTTTTTT.

The gene calls are TRBV3-1 (or the pseudogene TRBV3-2) and TRBJ1-6, with D perhaps TRBD1 (6 bases). The CDR3 totals 12 residues. Germline V CDR1 and CDR2: LGHDT, YNNKEL (reference sequence). With 0 bases removed from V and 17 bases from J, the gap between germline ends came to 11 bases. The CDR3 nucleotides read TGTGCCAGCAGCCAAGACGGGGGGCAAGTCCACTTT. It codes for CASSQDGGQVHF.

The rearrangement uses TRBV18 and TRBJ1-2, with TRBD1 matching 11 bases. Germline V CDR1 and CDR2: KGHSH, LQKENI. This CDR3 contains 18 residues. V gave up 3 bases and J gave up 8 bases; unmatched junction bases: 17. The CDR3 reads CASSPPGQGDVVPKGYTF. The CDR3 DNA reads as TGTGCCAGCTCACCTCCGGGACAGGGGGACGTTGTTCCAAAAGGCTACACCTTC.

The J gene is TRBJ1-2, the V gene TRBV9; 7 bases map to TRBD1. J lost 0 bases, V lost 6 bases, and 5 bases had no gene match. The CDR3 runs 14 residues. CDR1 is SGDLS, CDR2 YYNGEE, per germline. CDR3 in DNA: TGTGCCAGCAACCGACAGGGAGCTAACTATGGCTACACCTTC. It codes for CASNRQGANYGYTF. Supplemented by reference TRBV9 and TRBJ1-2, the full variable domain reads DSGVTQTPKHLITATGQRVTLRCSPRSGDLSVYWYQQSLDQGLQFLIQYYNGEERAKGNILERFSAQQFPDLHSELNLSSLELGDSALYFCASNRQGANYGYTFGSGTRLTVV.

V is TRBV24-1 and J is TRBJ2-3; D is unclear. Looked up from germline, CDR1 is KGHDR and CDR2 is SFDVKD. The CDR3 spans 14 residues. V was shortened by 0 bases and J by 1 base, with 4 bases between the two germline ends. CDR3 DNA sequence: TGTGCCACCAGTGATTTGAGGGGCACAGATACGCAGTATTTT. Protein product: CATSDLRGTDTQYF.

J is TRBJ1-1 and V is TRBV29-1, with 8 bases aligning to TRBD1. Germline CDR1 reads SQVTM; CDR2 reads ANQGSEA. This CDR3 has 13 residues. Losses at the gene ends were 7 bases for V and 0 bases for J; bases not matched to a gene: 4. CDR3: CSARTGMNTEAFF. Here the CDR3 DNA reads TGCAGCGCTCGGACAGGGATGAACACTGAAGCTTTCTTT.

This sequence joins TRBV3-1 (or the pseudogene TRBV3-2) and TRBJ1-4, with unresolved D. From germline, CDR1 is LGHDT and CDR2 YNNKEL (reference sequence). The CDR3 contains 13 residues. V dropped 4 bases and J dropped 8 bases, with 11 bases sitting between them. The CDR3 nucleotides read TGTGCCAGCAGCCTGAGGATGGCGGAAAAACTGTTTTTT. It specifies CASSLRMAEKLFF.

This chain joins TRBV2 and TRBJ1-2; 9 bases map to TRBD1. Germline V gives CDR1 SNHLY, CDR2 FYNNEI. The CDR3 extends over 15 amino acids. Trimming cost V 4 bases and J 8 bases; bases outside gene matches: 11. For the CDR3, the DNA is TGTGCCAGCAGTGCGGCAATCGGGACAGGGCAAGGCTACACCTTC. It yields the protein CASSAAIGTGQGYTF.

The V gene is TRBV19, the J gene TRBJ1-6; no clear D gene. V lost 3 bases and J lost 1, with 13 bases in between. This CDR3 contains 17 residues. CDR1 is LNHDA, CDR2 SQIVND, per germline (reference sequence). CDR3 sequence: CASSMVWEVSYNSPLHF. The CDR3 region has the DNA TGTGCCAGTAGTATGGTCTGGGAGGTTTCCTATAATTCACCCCTCCACTTT.

The chain recombines TRBV5-8 with TRBJ2-7; D uncertain. CDR3 length: 16 amino acids. CDR1 is SGHTS, CDR2 YDEGEE, per germline. Trimming took 4 bases from V and 3 from J, leaving 20 bases between them. Written as DNA, the CDR3 is TGTGCCAGCAGCCATATAACTAAAGGCCTAGACTACGAGCAGTACGTC. The encoded protein is CASSHITKGLDYEQYV.

This clone was found once. The rearrangement links TRBV6-5 to TRBJ1-2; D is perhaps TRBD1 (6 bases). V was shortened by 5 bases and J by 4 bases, with 17 bases between the two germline ends. The CDR3 spans 15 residues. CDR1 MNHEY and CDR2 SVGAGI come from the germline V gene. Here the CDR3 reads CASSPWSGQTYGYTF. Written as DNA, the CDR3 is TGTGCCAGCAGTCCATGGAGCGGACAGACCTATGGCTACACCTTC.